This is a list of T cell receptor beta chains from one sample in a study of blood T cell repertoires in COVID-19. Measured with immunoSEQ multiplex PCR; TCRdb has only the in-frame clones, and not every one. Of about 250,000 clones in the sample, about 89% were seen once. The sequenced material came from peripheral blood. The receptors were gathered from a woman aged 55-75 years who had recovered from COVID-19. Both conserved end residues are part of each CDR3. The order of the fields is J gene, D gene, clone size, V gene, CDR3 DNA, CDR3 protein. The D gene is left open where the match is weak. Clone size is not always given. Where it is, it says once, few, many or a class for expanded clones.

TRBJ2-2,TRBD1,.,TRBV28,TGTGCCAGCAGTCCCGGGACAGGGCGGACCGGGGAGCTGTTTTTT,CASSPGTGRTGELFF
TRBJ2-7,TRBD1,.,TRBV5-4,TGTGCCAGCAGCCAACCAACAGGGGTTAGGTCTAGGGAGCAGTACTTC,CASSQPTGVRSREQYF
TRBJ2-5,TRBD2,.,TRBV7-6,TGTGCCAGCAGCTTAGATCTGCGGGGGGCAGAGACCCAGTACTTC,CASSLDLRGAETQYF
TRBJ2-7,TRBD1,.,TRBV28,TGTGCCAGCAGTTTATCGGGGACAGGCGACTACGAGCAGTACTTC,CASSLSGTGDYEQYF
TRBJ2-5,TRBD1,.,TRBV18,TGTGCCAGCTCAATCCGGACAGGGGTGACGGAGACCCAGTACTTC,CASSIRTGVTETQYF
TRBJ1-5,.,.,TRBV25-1,TGTGCCAGCAGTGAATCTGGCAATCAGCCCCAGCATTTT,CASSESGNQPQHF
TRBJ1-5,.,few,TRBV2,TGTGCCAGCAATACAGGATATCAGCCCCAGCATTTT,CASNTGYQPQHF
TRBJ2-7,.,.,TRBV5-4,TGTGCCAGCAGCTCTCCTTCCTACGAGCAGTACTTC,CASSSPSYEQYF
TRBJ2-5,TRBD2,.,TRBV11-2,TGTGCCAGCAGCTTAGTTATAGCGGGGGGGCCGGGTTCCGAGACCCAGTACTTC,CASSLVIAGGPGSETQYF
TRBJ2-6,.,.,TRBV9,TGTGCCAGCAGCGTAGGAGGGACAAGGACACTCACTCCTGGGGCCAACGTCCTGACTTTC,CASSVGGTRTLTPGANVLTF
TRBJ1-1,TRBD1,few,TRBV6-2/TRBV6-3,TGTGCCAGCAGTCTCCGGACAGGGGGCGCGACCACTGAAGCTTTCTTT,CASSLRTGGATTEAFF
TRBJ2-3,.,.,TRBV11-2,TGTGCCAGCAGCAATAGTCCCCCTAGATTCACAGATACGCAGTATTTT,CASSNSPPRFTDTQYF
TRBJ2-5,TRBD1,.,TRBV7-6,TGTGCCAGCAGCCCCGATTGGGGACAGGGAGACCAAGAGACCCAGTACTTC,CASSPDWGQGDQETQYF
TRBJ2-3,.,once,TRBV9,TGTGCCAGGAGATCCCCGGGACACCGGCTCCCAGATACGCAGTATTTT,CARRSPGHRLPDTQYF
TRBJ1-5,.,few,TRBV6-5,TGTGCCAGCAGTACAGGGAGGGATCAGCCCCAGCATTTT,CASSTGRDQPQHF
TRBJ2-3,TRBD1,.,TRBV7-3,TGTGCCAGCAGCCCCGCAGGGGGCTGGGGCACAGATACGCAGTATTTT,CASSPAGGWGTDTQYF
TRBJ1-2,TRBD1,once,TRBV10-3,TGTGCCATCAGTGATCCCCTGACAGGGGGTAAGGGAGGTAACTATGGCTACACCTTC,CAISDPLTGGKGGNYGYTF
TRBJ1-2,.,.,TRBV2,TGTGCCAGCACTCTACTGGACAGCTCAAACTATGGCTACACCTTC,CASTLLDSSNYGYTF
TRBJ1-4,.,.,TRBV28,TGTGCCAGCATTTTGCGGGGGGGGGATGAAAAACTGTTTTTT,CASILRGGDEKLFF
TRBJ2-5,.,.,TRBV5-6,TGTGCCAGCAGCGGCGGGGTTCCAGAGACCCAGTACTTC,CASSGGVPETQYF
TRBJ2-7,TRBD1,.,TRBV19,TGTGCCAGTAGTATTACAGGGGGCTACGAGCAGTACTTC,CASSITGGYEQYF
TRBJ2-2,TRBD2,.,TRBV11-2,TGTGCCAGCAAAAGTCCAGCGGGGCCCCCCGGGGAGCTGTTTTTT,CASKSPAGPPGELFF
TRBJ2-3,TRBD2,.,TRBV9,TGTGCCAGCAGCGACAGCGGGGGGCTAGATACGCAGTATTTT,CASSDSGGLDTQYF
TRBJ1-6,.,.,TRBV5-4,TGTGCCAGCAGCGACGGACGGAGAAGGGGCAATTCACCCCTCCACTTT,CASSDGRRRGNSPLHF
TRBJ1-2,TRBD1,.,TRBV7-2,TGTGCCAGCAGCTCCGGGACAGGGGTATATGGCTACACCTTC,CASSSGTGVYGYTF
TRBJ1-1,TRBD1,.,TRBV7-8,TGTGCCAGCAGCCCGTGGGACAGTCCTGCTTTCTTT,CASSPWDSPAFF
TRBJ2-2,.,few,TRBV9,TGTGCCAGCAGCGTAGTGCCAGGCGAAGGCGGGGAGCTGTTTTTT,CASSVVPGEGGELFF